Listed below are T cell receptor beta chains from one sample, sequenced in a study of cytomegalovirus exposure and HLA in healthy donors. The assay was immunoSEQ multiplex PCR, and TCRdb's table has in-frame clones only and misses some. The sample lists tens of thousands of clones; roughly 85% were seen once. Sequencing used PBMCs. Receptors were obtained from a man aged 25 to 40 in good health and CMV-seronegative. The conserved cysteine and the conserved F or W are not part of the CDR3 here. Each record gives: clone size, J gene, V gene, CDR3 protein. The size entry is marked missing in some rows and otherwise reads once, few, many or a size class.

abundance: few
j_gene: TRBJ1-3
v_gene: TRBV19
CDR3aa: ASSQGAYGNTIY

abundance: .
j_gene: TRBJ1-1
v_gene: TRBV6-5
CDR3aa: ASSYARAQAEAF

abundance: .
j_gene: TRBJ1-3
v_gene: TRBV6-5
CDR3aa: ASSRDRYSGNTIY

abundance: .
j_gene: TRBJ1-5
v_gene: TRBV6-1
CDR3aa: ASSGRGLGSNQPQH

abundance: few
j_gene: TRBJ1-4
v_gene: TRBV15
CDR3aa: ATSRAGTVRTNEKLF

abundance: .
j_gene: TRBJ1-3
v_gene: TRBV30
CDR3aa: AWSVGGFTGNTIY

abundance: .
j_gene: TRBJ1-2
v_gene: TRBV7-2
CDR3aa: ASSFRSPYGYT

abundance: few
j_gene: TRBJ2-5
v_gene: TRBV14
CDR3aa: ASSQLLAGQETQY

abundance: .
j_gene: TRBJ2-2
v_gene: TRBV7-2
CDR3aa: ASSPRGWDRGGTGELF

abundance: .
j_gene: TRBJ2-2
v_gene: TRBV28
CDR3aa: ASSSSGERTGELF

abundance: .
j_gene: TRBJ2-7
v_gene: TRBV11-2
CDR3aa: ASSSWDRTINEQY